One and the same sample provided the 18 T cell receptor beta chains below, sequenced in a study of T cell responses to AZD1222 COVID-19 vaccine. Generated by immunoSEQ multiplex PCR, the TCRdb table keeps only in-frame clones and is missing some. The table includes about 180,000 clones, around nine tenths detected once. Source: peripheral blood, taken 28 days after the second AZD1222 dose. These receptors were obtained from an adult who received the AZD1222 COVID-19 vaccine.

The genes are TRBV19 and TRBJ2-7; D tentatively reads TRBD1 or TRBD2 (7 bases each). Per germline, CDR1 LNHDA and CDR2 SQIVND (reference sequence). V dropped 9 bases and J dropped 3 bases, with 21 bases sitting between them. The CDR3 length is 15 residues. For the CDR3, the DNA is TGTGCCAGCTCTCCTGTCGCGGGGGACAGCTACGAGCAGTACTTC. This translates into CASSPVAGDSYEQYF.

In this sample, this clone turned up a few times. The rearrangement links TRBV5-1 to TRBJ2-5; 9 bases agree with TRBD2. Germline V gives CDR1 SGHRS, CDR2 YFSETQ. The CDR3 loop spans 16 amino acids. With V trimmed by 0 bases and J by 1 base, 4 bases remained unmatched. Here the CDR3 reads CASSLDGSGGQETQYF. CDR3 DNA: TGCGCCAGCAGCTTGGACGGTAGCGGGGGCCAAGAGACCCAGTACTTC.

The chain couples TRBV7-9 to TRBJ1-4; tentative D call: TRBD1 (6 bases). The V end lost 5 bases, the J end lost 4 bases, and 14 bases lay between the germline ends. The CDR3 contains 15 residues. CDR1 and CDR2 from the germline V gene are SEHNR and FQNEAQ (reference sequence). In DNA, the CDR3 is TGTGCCAGCAGCGAACAGGGCGTCCTTAATGAAAAACTGTTTTTT. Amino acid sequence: CASSEQGVLNEKLFF.

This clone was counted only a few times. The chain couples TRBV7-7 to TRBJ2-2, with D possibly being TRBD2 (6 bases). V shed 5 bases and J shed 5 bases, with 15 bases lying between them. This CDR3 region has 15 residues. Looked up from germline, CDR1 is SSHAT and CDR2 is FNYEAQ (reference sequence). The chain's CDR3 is CASSRSGYGTGELFF. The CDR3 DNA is TGTGCCAGCAGCCGTAGCGGCTATGGGACCGGGGAGCTGTTTTTT.

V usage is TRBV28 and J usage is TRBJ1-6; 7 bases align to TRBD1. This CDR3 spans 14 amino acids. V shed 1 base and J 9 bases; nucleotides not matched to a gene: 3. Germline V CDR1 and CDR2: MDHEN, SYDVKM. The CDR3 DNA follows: TGTGCCAGCAGTTTATTTGACAGGGCTTCACCCCTCCACTTT. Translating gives CASSLFDRASPLHF. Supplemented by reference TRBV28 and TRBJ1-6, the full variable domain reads DVKVTQSSRYLVKRTGEKVFLECVQDMDHENMFWYRQDPGLGLRLIYFSYDVKMKEKGDIPEGYSVSREKKERFSLILESASTNQTSMYLCASSLFDRASPLHFGNGTRLTVT.

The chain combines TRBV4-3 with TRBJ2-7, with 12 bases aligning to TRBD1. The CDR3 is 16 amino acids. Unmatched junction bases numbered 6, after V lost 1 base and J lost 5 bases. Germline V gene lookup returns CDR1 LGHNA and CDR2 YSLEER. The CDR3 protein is CASSQGRGQGANEQYF. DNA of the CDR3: TGCGCCAGCAGCCAAGGAAGGGGACAGGGGGCCAACGAGCAGTACTTC.

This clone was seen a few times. The CDR3 DNA reads as TGTGCCAGCAGCTTAGGGGAAAGCACTGAAGCTTTCTTT. It translates to CASSLGESTEAFF. This rearrangement joins TRBV11-2 to TRBJ1-1; no definite D call. V gave up 1 base and J gave up 4 bases, with 7 bases separating them. Germline V CDR1 and CDR2: SGHAT, FQNNGV. This CDR3 has 13 residues.

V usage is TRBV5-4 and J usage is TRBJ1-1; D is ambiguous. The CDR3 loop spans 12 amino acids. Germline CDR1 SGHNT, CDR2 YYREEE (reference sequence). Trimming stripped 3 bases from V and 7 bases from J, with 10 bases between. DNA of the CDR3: TGTGCCAGCAGCTATGAGGACGGTGAAGCTTTCTTT. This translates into CASSYEDGEAFF.

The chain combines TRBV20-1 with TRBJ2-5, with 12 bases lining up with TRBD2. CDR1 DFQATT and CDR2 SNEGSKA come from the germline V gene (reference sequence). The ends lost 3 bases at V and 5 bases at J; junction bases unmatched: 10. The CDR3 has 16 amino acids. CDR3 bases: TGCAGTGCTAGTCCCCCTAGCGGGGGGGCAATGGAGACCCAGTACTTC. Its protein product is CSASPPSGGAMETQYF.

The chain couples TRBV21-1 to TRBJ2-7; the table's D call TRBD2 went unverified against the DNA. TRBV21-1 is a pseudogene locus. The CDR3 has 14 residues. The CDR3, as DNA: TGTGCCAGCAGCAGGGGACTAGCCGACTACGAGCAGTACTTC. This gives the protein CASSRGLADYEQYF.

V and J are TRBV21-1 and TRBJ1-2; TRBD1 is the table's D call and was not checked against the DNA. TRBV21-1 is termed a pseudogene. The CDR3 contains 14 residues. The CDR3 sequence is CASSKNRTVYGYTF. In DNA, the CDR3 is TGTGCCAGCAGCAAGAATCGGACAGTTTATGGCTACACCTTC.

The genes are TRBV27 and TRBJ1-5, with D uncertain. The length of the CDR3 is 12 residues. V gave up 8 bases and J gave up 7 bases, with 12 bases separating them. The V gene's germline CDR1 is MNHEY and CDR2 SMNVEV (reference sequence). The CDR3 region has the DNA TGTGCCAGCCAGTCGGGGTCCCAGCCCCAGCATTTT. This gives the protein CASQSGSQPQHF.

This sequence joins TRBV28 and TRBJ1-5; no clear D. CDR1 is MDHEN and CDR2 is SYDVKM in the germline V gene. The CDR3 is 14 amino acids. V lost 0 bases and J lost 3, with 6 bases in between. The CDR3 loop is CASSLWENNQPQHF. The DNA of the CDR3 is TGTGCCAGCAGTTTATGGGAGAACAATCAGCCCCAGCATTTT.

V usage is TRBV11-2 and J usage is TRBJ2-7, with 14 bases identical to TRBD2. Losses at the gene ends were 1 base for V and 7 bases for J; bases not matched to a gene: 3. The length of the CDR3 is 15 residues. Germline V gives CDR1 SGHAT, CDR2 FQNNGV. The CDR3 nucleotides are TGTGCCAGCAGCTTAGCGGGACTAGCGGGAGAAGAGCAGTACTTC. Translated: CASSLAGLAGEEQYF.

Here the CDR3 reads CASSYSYQDRGQSPLHF. The CDR3 bases are TGTGCCAGCAGTTACTCATACCAGGACAGGGGGCAGTCACCCCTCCACTTT. V usage is TRBV6-7 and J usage is TRBJ1-6; the match to TRBD1 covers 11 bases. TRBV6-7 is labeled an ORF, and its function is uncertain. Trimming took 0 bases from V and 10 from J; bases not matched to a gene: 8. The CDR3 has 17 amino acids.

The CDR3 reads CATQGAGRENEQYF. CDR3 sequence (DNA): TGTGCCACCCAAGGGGCTGGGAGGGAAAACGAGCAGTACTTC. This rearrangement joins TRBV6-5 to TRBJ2-7, with 7 bases aligning to TRBD2. The CDR3 is 14 amino acids. Germline CDR1 is MNHEY and CDR2 is SVGAGI. V was clipped by 10 bases and J by 5 bases; unmatched bases: 14.

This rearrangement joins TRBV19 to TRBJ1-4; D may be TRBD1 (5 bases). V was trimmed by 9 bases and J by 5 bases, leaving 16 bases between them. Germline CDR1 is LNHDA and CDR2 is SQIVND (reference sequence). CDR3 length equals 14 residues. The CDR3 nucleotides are TGTGCCAGCAGAACCAGGGAGGGGAATGAAAAACTGTTTTTT. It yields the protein CASRTREGNEKLFF.

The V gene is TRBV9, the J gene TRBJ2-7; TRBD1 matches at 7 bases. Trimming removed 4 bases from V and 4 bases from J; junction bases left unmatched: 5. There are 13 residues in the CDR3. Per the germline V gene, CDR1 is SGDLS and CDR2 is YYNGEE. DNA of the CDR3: TGTGCCAGCAGCCCCGGACAGGCGTACGAGCAGTACTTC. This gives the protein CASSPGQAYEQYF.